This TCR beta chain was profiled in a study of breast tumors, draining lymph nodes, adjacent tissues. This clonotype was recorded at least ten times. TCRdb called the multiplex PCR reads again in MiXCR, with one record for every CDR3 protein. The sample records 85,000 to 130,000 distinct CDR3 sequences, approximately 21% being singletons. V lost 3 bases and J 4 bases, leaving 9 bases between the germline ends. This CDR3 is built from 13 residues. Breast cancer patients provided tissue from their axillary draining lymph nodes. The chain links TRBV12-3 or TRBV12-4 to TRBJ2-5; D might be TRBD2 (5 bases). The TCR originated in a female donor with breast cancer. Some clones in this sample may be carry-over from other donors' samples. The sample comprised axillary lymph node tissue. The CDR3 here is CASSFASRETQYF. The CDR3 DNA reads as TGTGCCAGCAGTTTCGCTAGCCGAGAGACCCAGTACTTC.